The clone carrying this TCR beta chain was seen many times. The patients had localized lung adenocarcinoma, a non-small cell subtype. MiXCR, run by TCRdb on the PCR reads, gives a single entry per CDR3 protein. The data show more than 15,000 distinct CDR3 sequences, 46% seen once. The data were taken from a study of CD4 and CD8 cells across lung adenocarcinoma regions. Trimming shortened V by 1 base and J by 2 bases, and 4 bases separated the two germline ends. Per germline, CDR1 LGHDT and CDR2 YNNKEL (reference sequence). The CDR3 loop spans 13 amino acids. The chain joins TRBV3-1 to TRBJ2-3; no clear D. The sequence derives from a male donor with lung adenocarcinoma. The CD4 and CD8 labels of this study may be unreliable. The material sequenced was CD4+ T cells from the margin of a lung tumor. CDR3 region: CASSQGHTDTQYF. For the CDR3, the DNA is TGTGCCAGCAGCCAAGGACACACAGATACGCAGTATTTT.